The 9 T cell receptor beta chains given below trace back to one sample, sequenced in a study of T cells in Graves' hyperthyroidism and ophthalmopathy. Amplified regions were TCR beta CDR3 sequences from RNA transcripts. Using the HTBI primer set, a first-round RT-PCR was run on the TCR CDR3. TCRdb analysed the multiplex PCR reads with MiXCR anew, one entry per CDR3 protein. The sample yields about 530,000 distinct CDR3 sequences, roughly 15% seen once. Source material: blood. The receptors were gathered from a woman in her late teens or twenties with Graves' ophthalmopathy.

This clonotype was counted only a few times. The chain recombines TRBV20-1 with TRBJ1-5; tentatively, D is TRBD1 (6 bases). Germline assignment: CDR1 DFQATT and CDR2 SNEGSKA (reference sequence). The CDR3 spans 14 residues. V was trimmed by 6 bases and J by 4 bases, leaving 16 bases between them. CDR3: CSAPSTGLNQPQHF. CDR3 in DNA: TGCAGTGCCCCTTCGACAGGTCTGAATCAGCCCCAGCATTTT.

The V gene is TRBV4-2, the J gene TRBJ2-2, with 8 bases identical to TRBD2. The CDR3 runs to 16 residues. In germline, CDR1 is LGHNA, CDR2 YNFKEQ. J lost 3 bases, V lost 2 bases, and 5 bases had no gene match. The CDR3 nucleotides read TGTGCCAGCAGCCAACCCAGCGGGAGTTACACCGGGGAGCTGTTTTTT. Translation: CASSQPSGSYTGELFF.

This clonotype has at least ten counts. The rearrangement joins TRBV28 to TRBJ1-5; no reliable D call. Germline V gene sequence: CDR1 MDHEN, CDR2 SYDVKM. This CDR3 contains 14 residues. V gave up 7 bases and J gave up 2 bases, with 12 bases separating them. The CDR3 is CASTARGRNQPQHF. DNA of the CDR3: TGTGCCAGCACAGCCAGAGGTCGCAATCAGCCCCAGCATTTT.

This clonotype was recorded a few times. The V gene is TRBV20-1, the J gene TRBJ2-2; 7 bases map to TRBD2. This CDR3 spans 15 amino acids. The V and J ends lost 2 bases and 0 bases, in that order; junction bases with no gene match: 3. Germline V gene data show CDR1 as DFQATT and CDR2 as SNEGSKA (reference sequence). CDR3 sequence reads: CSARPSGANTGELFF. CDR3 nucleotide sequence: TGCAGTGCTAGACCTAGCGGAGCGAACACCGGGGAGCTGTTTTTT.

This clonotype was seen ten or more times. The chain links TRBV7-9 to TRBJ2-7; D may be TRBD1 or TRBD2 (5 bases each). Trimming cost V 4 bases and J 6 bases, with 13 bases left between them. Germline lookup yields CDR1 SEHNR and CDR2 FQNEAQ (reference sequence). This CDR3 comprises 13 residues. CDR3 protein: CASSSPSGGEQYF. The CDR3 nucleotides are TGTGCCAGCAGCTCCCCAAGTGGGGGCGAGCAGTACTTC.

This clonotype was recorded many times. This chain links TRBV6-1 with TRBJ1-5; TRBD1 agrees at 8 bases. Losses at the gene ends were 3 bases for V and 2 bases for J; bases not matched to a gene: 6. Germline V CDR1 and CDR2: MNHNS, SASEGT. CDR3 length: 16 amino acids. This CDR3 is CASSDMGQVGNQPQHF. The CDR3 nucleotides are TGTGCCAGCAGTGATATGGGACAGGTGGGCAATCAGCCCCAGCATTTT.

The rearrangement joins TRBV19 to TRBJ2-1, with D perhaps matching TRBD2 (5 bases). Germline V gene sequence: CDR1 LNHDA, CDR2 SQIVND (reference sequence). CDR3 length: 14 amino acids. Trimming took 2 bases from V and 5 from J, leaving 10 bases between them. The CDR3 is CASSIYGRDNEQFF. The CDR3 DNA is TGTGCCAGTAGTATATATGGGCGGGACAATGAGCAGTTCTTC.

V and J are TRBV5-8 and TRBJ1-1, with D unresolved. The CDR3 loop spans 13 amino acids. Germline V CDR1 and CDR2: SGHTS, YDEGEE. The V end was cut by 7 bases, the J end by 1 base, with 11 bases between. Here the CDR3 DNA reads TGTGCCAGCGGAAAAGGGTGGAACACTGAAGCTTTCTTT. Translating it yields CASGKGWNTEAFF.

Turning to this clonotype: A read error may be the cause here, since a much bigger clone is one base away. The chain links TRBV28 to TRBJ1-3; no reliable D call. This CDR3 is built from 13 residues. V shed 5 bases and J shed 3 bases, with 8 bases lying between them. Germline values: CDR1 MDHEN, CDR2 SYDVKM. For the CDR3, the DNA is TGTGCCAGCAGTCTGGCCGATGGAAACACCATATATTTT. This codes for CASSLADGNTIYF.